This TCR beta chain was sequenced during a study of blood T cells in healthy people across ages. Study details: Template switching retrieved approximately one barcoded beta molecule for each two T cells. Study-wide points: TCR beta diversity was tightly associated with the proportion of naive T cells. There were more naive CD4+ cells and higher diversity in long-lived donors than in aged donors.

Deletions cut 3 bases from V and 2 bases from J, with 13 bases between. This CDR3 spans 15 amino acids. The authors ran a second PCR of 7 to 11 cycles using a sample-barcoded 5' primer and a J-beta primer mix. TCRdb recomputed calls from the 5' RACE reads with MiXCR, one row per CDR3 protein. The data contain about 800,000 distinct CDR3 sequences, about three fifths of them singletons. For this clonotype: What it recognizes is unknown.

This sequence was found in a man aged 25-45 years in good health. The material sequenced was blood. V and J are TRBV12-3 or TRBV12-4 and TRBJ1-2; D perhaps matches TRBD1 (5 bases). DNA for the CDR3: TGTGCCAGCAGTTTCGGGGCAGGGACCAACTATGGCTACACCTTC. Translation gives CASSFGAGTNYGYTF.